A single sample gave rise to the 20 T cell receptor beta chains below, sequenced in a study of shared clonotypes between healthy human individuals. Measured with immunoSEQ multiplex PCR; TCRdb has only the in-frame clones, and not every one. This table has fewer than 600,000 clones, approximately 79% appearing once. Input material: PBMCs. The receptor set was obtained from a woman in her thirties or forties in good health. Some clones in this sample may be carry-over from other donors' samples.

The chain couples TRBV27 to TRBJ2-3, with 9 positions matching TRBD2. The V segment lost 3 bases and the J segment 1 base; nucleotides outside the gene matches: 5. This CDR3 is 16 amino acids long. Germline lookup yields CDR1 MNHEY and CDR2 SMNVEV (reference sequence). The CDR3 bases are TGTGCCAGCAGTTTCTATAGCGGGAGCCGCACAGATACGCAGTATTTT. Amino acids: CASSFYSGSRTDTQYF.

The genes are TRBV11-1 and TRBJ1-1; weak D call: TRBD1 (6 bases). The V gene lost 2 bases and the J gene lost 6 bases, with 16 bases spanning the gap. Per germline, CDR1 SGHAT and CDR2 FQDESV (reference sequence). The CDR3 loop spans 15 amino acids. The CDR3 nucleotides read TGTGCCAGCAGCTTAAAGCTGGGGGCCTCTGCTGAAGCTTTCTTT. This encodes CASSLKLGASAEAFF.

The CDR3 DNA follows: TGCGCCAGCAGTGGGACAGGCCCTGGCTACACCTTC. Its translation: CASSGTGPGYTF. The V and J genes are TRBV23-1 and TRBJ1-2, with 8 nucleotides matching TRBD1. TRBV23-1 is designated an ORF whose function remains uncertain. Losses at the gene ends were 5 bases for V and 7 bases for J; bases not matched to a gene: 3. CDR3 size: 12 residues.

This chain links TRBV4-1 with TRBJ2-3, with TRBD2 matching 8 bases. V lost 4 bases to trimming and J lost 0 bases; unmatched junction nucleotides: 3. The germline gives CDR1 MGHRA, CDR2 YSYEKL. The CDR3 covers 15 residues. The CDR3 DNA reads TGCGCCAGCAGCCGCCCTAGCGGGAGCACAGATACGCAGTATTTT. Its protein is CASSRPSGSTDTQYF.

The chain is built from TRBV19 and TRBJ2-3, with 7 bases aligning to TRBD2. The V gene end was trimmed by 1 base and the J gene end by 0 bases; junction bases not matched to a gene: 1. The CDR3 totals 15 residues. CDR1 is LNHDA, CDR2 SQIVND, per germline (reference sequence). The CDR3 region is CASSIASGSTDTQYF. CDR3 in DNA: TGTGCCAGTAGTATAGCTAGCGGAAGCACAGATACGCAGTATTTT.

The CDR3 DNA is TGTGCCAGCCCTCCCGGGACAATACTATACGAGCAGTACTTC. Translation gives CASPPGTILYEQYF. The V call is TRBV28, the J call TRBJ2-7; the D gene is possibly TRBD1 (6 bases). CDR3 length: 14 amino acids. The germline V gene has CDR1 MDHEN and CDR2 SYDVKM. V was cut by 8 bases and J by 4 bases, with 18 bases left in between.

V and J are TRBV7-8 and TRBJ2-7, with 7 bases aligning to TRBD1. The CDR3 sequence is 14 residues long. V trimming: 5 bases; J trimming: 3 bases; junction bases outside the gene matches: 7. From germline, CDR1 is SGHVS and CDR2 FQNEAQ. The DNA of the CDR3 is TGTGCCAGCAGCCTCCCGACAGGGAGCTACGAGCAGTACTTC. It encodes CASSLPTGSYEQYF.

This clone appeared a few times. The chain couples TRBV5-5 to TRBJ1-1, with TRBD1 matching over 7 bases. V lost 4 bases, J lost 10 bases, and 16 bases stayed unmatched. Germline V lookup: CDR1 SGHKS, CDR2 YYEKEE (reference sequence). CDR3 length: 15 residues. CDR3: CASSPEGQGGLGAFF. The CDR3 DNA follows: TGTGCCAGCAGCCCGGAGGGACAAGGGGGCTTAGGAGCTTTCTTT. The complete variable domain, with remaining parts taken from reference TRBV5-5 and TRBJ1-1, reads DAGVTQSPTHLIKTRGQQVTLRCSPISGHKSVSWYQQVLGQGPQFIFQYYEKEERGRGNFPDRFSARQFPNYSSELNVNALLLGDSALYLCASSPEGQGGLGAFFGQGTRLTVV.

The table lists this clone with a few counts. The chain combines TRBV7-2 with TRBJ2-3; perhaps TRBD1 as D (6 bases). V was pared by 5 bases and J by 3 bases, with 15 bases between. The CDR3 length is 15 residues. Looked up from germline, CDR1 is SGHTA and CDR2 is FQGNSA. This CDR3 reads CASSPRGQGTDTQYF. The DNA for the CDR3 is TGTGCCAGCAGCCCCCGGGGCCAGGGGACAGATACGCAGTATTTT.

Points on this clone: Different DNA sequences within this sample yield the same CDR3. The V gene is TRBV18, the J gene TRBJ2-7, with 9 bases that match TRBD1. The CDR3 sequence is 14 residues long. CDR1 and CDR2 (germline): KGHSH, LQKENI. V gave up 3 bases and J gave up 3 bases; unmatched junction bases: 3. CDR3 residues: CASSPPGQGYEQYF. CDR3 nucleotides: TGTGCCAGCTCACCGCCGGGACAGGGCTACGAGCAGTACTTC.

The chain joins TRBV19 to TRBJ1-1, with unresolved D. CDR3 size: 15 residues. The germline V gene has CDR1 LNHDA and CDR2 SQIVND (reference sequence). The V gene lost 3 bases and the J gene lost 0 bases, with 11 bases spanning the gap. Here the CDR3 reads CASSIPERLNTEAFF. As DNA, the CDR3 is TGTGCCAGTAGTATCCCGGAACGGTTGAACACTGAAGCTTTCTTT. Supplemented by reference TRBV19 and TRBJ1-1, the full variable domain reads DGGITQSPKYLFRKEGQNVTLSCEQNLNHDAMYWYRQDPGQGLRLIYYSQIVNDFQKGDIAEGYSVSREKKESFPLTVTSAQKNPTAFYLCASSIPERLNTEAFFGQGTRLTVV.

In this sample, this clone turned up a few times. The J gene is TRBJ1-3, the V gene TRBV7-6; 8 nucleotides line up with TRBD1. This CDR3 is built from 16 residues. The V and J ends lost 5 bases and 0 bases, in that order; junction bases with no gene match: 6. Germline CDR1 reads SGHVS; CDR2 reads FNYEAQ. For the CDR3, the DNA is TGTGCCAGCAGCAAACGGGACAGGATCTCTGGAAACACCATATATTTT. It is translated as CASSKRDRISGNTIYF.

The CDR3 DNA sequence: TGCAGCGTACATCCACAGGGGGGCGGCACTGAAGCTTTCTTT. Its translation is CSVHPQGGGTEAFF. The chain employs TRBV29-1 and TRBJ1-1; TRBD1 agrees at 8 bases. Germline CDR1 is SQVTM and CDR2 is ANQGSEA. V trimming: 6 bases; J trimming: 4 bases; junction bases outside the gene matches: 10. This CDR3 is built from 14 residues.

This clone was seen a single time. The chain links TRBV29-1 to TRBJ2-5; D is possibly TRBD1 (5 bases). Per germline, CDR1 SQVTM and CDR2 ANQGSEA. V was pared by 6 bases and J by 4 bases, with 9 bases between. The CDR3 has 11 residues. The DNA of the CDR3 is TGCAGCGTAGGGGTAGGAGAGACCCAGTACTTC. It translates to CSVGVGETQYF. The full variable domain, completed using reference TRBV29-1 and TRBJ2-5, is SAVISQKPSRDICQRGTSLTIQCQVDSQVTMMFWYRQQPGQSLTLIATANQGSEATYESGFVIDKFPISRPNLTFSTLTVSNMSPEDSSIYLCSVGVGETQYFGPGTRLLVL.

This clone was counted only a few times. The chain links TRBV5-1 to TRBJ1-5, with D perhaps TRBD1 (6 bases). Trimming left V 0 bases short and J 7 bases short, with 11 bases between. This CDR3 comprises 14 residues. Germline values: CDR1 SGHRS, CDR2 YFSETQ. The CDR3 DNA is TGCGCCAGCAGCTTGGTCGGGGGCGAACAGCCCCAGCATTTT. It yields the protein CASSLVGGEQPQHF.

This clone showed up just once. The V and J genes are TRBV6-5 and TRBJ1-1; 7 bases fit TRBD1. V lost 7 bases, J lost 6 bases, and 8 bases stayed unmatched. The CDR3 covers 13 residues. Per germline, CDR1 MNHEY and CDR2 SVGAGI. The CDR3 sequence is CASTQQGWAEAFF. DNA of the CDR3: TGTGCCAGCACCCAACAGGGGTGGGCTGAAGCTTTCTTT.

This clone was detected only once. This chain links TRBV11-3 with TRBJ2-3; 7 bases are shared with TRBD2. Trimming at V came to 5 bases and at J to 4 bases, leaving 6 bases not matched to a gene. This CDR3 is built from 14 residues. Per the germline V gene, CDR1 is SGHNT and CDR2 is YENEEA. CDR3 in amino acids: CASSRSRGADTQYF. Written as DNA, the CDR3 is TGTGCCAGCAGCCGAAGTCGGGGGGCAGATACGCAGTATTTT.

The genes are TRBV12-5 and TRBJ2-2; 7 bases agree with TRBD2. V dropped 1 base and J dropped 5; count of bases not matched to a gene: 10. CDR3 size: 17 residues. Germline CDR1 LGHNT, CDR2 FRNRAP. In DNA form, the CDR3 reads TGTGCTAGTGGTTTGGCCCTCGGGGGGAGTCGAACCGGGGAGCTGTTTTTT. It yields the protein CASGLALGGSRTGELFF.

The V gene is TRBV7-2, the J gene TRBJ2-1, with 7 bases fitting TRBD2. The CDR3 length is 13 residues. Per the germline V gene, CDR1 is SGHTA and CDR2 is FQGNSA. Unmatched junction bases numbered 4, after V lost 3 bases and J lost 8 bases. As DNA, the CDR3 is TGTGCCAGCAGCTTCCGGACTAGTGATGAGCAGTTCTTC. The encoded protein is CASSFRTSDEQFF. The full variable domain, in which reference TRBV7-2 and TRBJ2-1 provide the parts outside the CDR3, is GAGVSQSPSNKVTEKGKDVELRCDPISGHTALYWYRQSLGQGLEFLIYFQGNSAPDKSGLPSDRFSAERTGGSVSTLTIQRTQQEDSAVYLCASSFRTSDEQFFGPGTRLTVL.

DNA of the CDR3: TGTGCCATCAGTGAAGGGGAGGCCGCTTATCAGCCCCAGCATTTT. Its protein is CAISEGEAAYQPQHF. This rearrangement joins TRBV10-3 to TRBJ1-5; maybe TRBD1 (5 bases). Trimming removed 3 bases from V and 5 bases from J, with 14 bases in between. In germline, CDR1 is ENHRY, CDR2 SYGVKD. This CDR3 has 15 residues.